The 24 T cell receptor beta chains listed next were all sequenced from one sample in a study of tissue T cells after allogeneic stem cell transplantation. Enrolled prospectively were adult allogeneic hematopoietic cell transplant recipients whose graft-versus-host disease was steroid-refractory. Libraries were prepared by immunoSEQ multiplex PCR; TCRdb keeps only in-frame clonotypes and omits some of them. The sample consists of some 2,500 clones, about 71% of them appearing once. The input for sequencing was colon tissue, taken at autopsy. Source of these receptors: a male patient at least 60 years old with steroid-refractory graft-versus-host disease after an allogeneic stem cell transplant. Some of these T cells may belong to the graft donor.

J is TRBJ1-1 and V is TRBV6-2 or TRBV6-3; maybe TRBD1 (6 bases). Trimming left V 2 bases short and J 5 bases short, with 12 bases between. The CDR3 runs 14 residues. Germline CDR1 is MNHEY and CDR2 is SVGEGT. The CDR3 region has the DNA TGTGCCAGCAGTTACACCACAGGGAAAACTGAAGCTTTCTTT. Amino acids: CASSYTTGKTEAFF.

The chain uses TRBV15 and TRBJ1-1; D not certain. Germline V gene sequence: CDR1 LNHNV, CDR2 YYDKDF (reference sequence). Trimming left V 4 bases short and J 1 base short, with 7 bases between. The CDR3 runs 13 residues. The CDR3 DNA reads as TGTGCCACCAGCAAGGACGCGAACACTGAAGCTTTCTTT. It encodes CATSKDANTEAFF.

The chain joins TRBV6-2 or TRBV6-3 to TRBJ2-5; D might be TRBD2 (6 bases). The CDR3 is 17 amino acids. From germline, CDR1 is MNHEY and CDR2 SVGEGT. V lost 3 bases, J lost 0 bases, and 17 bases lay in between. In nucleotides, the CDR3 is TGTGCCAGCAGTTATTTCGTCGGGGGTGTGTACCAAGAGACCCAGTACTTC. This encodes CASSYFVGGVYQETQYF.

The J gene is TRBJ2-2, the V gene TRBV28; 10 bases line up with TRBD1. V lost 4 bases, J lost 9 bases, and 11 bases stayed unmatched. The germline V gene encodes CDR1 MDHEN and CDR2 SYDVKM. The length of the CDR3 is 16 residues. The CDR3 protein is CASSSIHGTGVRELFF. The CDR3 DNA sequence: TGTGCCAGCAGTTCAATCCACGGGACAGGGGTCCGGGAGCTGTTTTTT.

The chain has TRBV10-2 and TRBJ2-7; possible D gene TRBD1, 5 bases. V shed 2 bases and J shed 3 bases, with 11 bases lying between them. The CDR3 has 14 residues. The V gene's germline CDR1 is WSHSY and CDR2 SAAADI. The CDR3, as DNA: TGCGCCAGCAGTGAGGGGGCGGCCATCTACGAGCAGTACTTC. This gives the protein CASSEGAAIYEQYF.

This clone appeared a few times. The rearrangement links TRBV27 to TRBJ2-7, with 10 bases that match TRBD2. The germline CDR1 and CDR2 sequences are MNHEY and SMNVEV (reference sequence). V was pared by 6 bases and J by 3 bases, with 5 bases of the junction left unmatched. The CDR3 contains 14 residues. The CDR3 nucleotides are TGTGCCAGCAGACAGCGGGGGGGCCTCTACGAGCAGTACTTC. It specifies CASRQRGGLYEQYF.

This clone was detected only a few times. Other nucleotide sequences from this sample produce the same CDR3. The chain links TRBV5-1 to TRBJ2-5; weak D call: TRBD1 (5 bases). Deletions cut 0 bases from V and 2 bases from J, with 8 bases between. This CDR3 region has 14 residues. Germline V gene data show CDR1 as SGHRS and CDR2 as YFSETQ. The CDR3 coding sequence is TGCGCCAGCAGCTTGGTTGACAGTCAAGAGACCCAGTACTTC. This translates into CASSLVDSQETQYF.

In its sample, this clone was seen once. The V and J genes are TRBV9 and TRBJ2-5; 7 bases align to TRBD1. CDR3 length: 16 amino acids. J was trimmed by 5 bases and V by 2 bases; bases with no gene match: 12. The germline gives CDR1 SGDLS, CDR2 YYNGEE. This chain's CDR3 is CASSVATGRGLETQYF. CDR3 coding DNA: TGTGCCAGCAGCGTGGCGACAGGGCGAGGGTTGGAGACCCAGTACTTC.

V and J are TRBV14 and TRBJ1-2; TRBD1 agrees at 8 bases. With 1 base clipped from V and 1 base from J, the junction kept 5 bases outside the gene matches. The CDR3 has 16 residues. Germline V CDR1 and CDR2: SGHDN, FVKESK. The CDR3: CASSQVRGQGNYGYTF. CDR3 DNA sequence: TGTGCCAGCAGCCAAGTTAGAGGACAGGGTAACTATGGCTACACCTTC.

V usage is TRBV14 and J usage is TRBJ2-3; 12 bases fit TRBD2. The CDR3 consists of 19 residues. Germline CDR1 and CDR2: SGHDN and FVKESK. After removal of 7 bases from V and 0 bases from J, the junction contained 14 bases not matched to a gene. DNA for the CDR3: TGTGCCAGCATCCTAGCGGGGGGGCCGACGACTTCTAGCACAGATACGCAGTATTTT. Protein: CASILAGGPTTSSTDTQYF. The variable domain in full, with the rest retrieved from reference TRBV14 and TRBJ2-3, is EAGVTQFPSHSVIEKGQTVTLRCDPISGHDNLYWYRRVMGKEIKFLLHFVKESKQDESGMPNNRFLAERTGGTYSTLKVQPAELEDSGVYFCASILAGGPTTSSTDTQYFGPGTRLTVL.

Only a few counts were recorded for this clone. The chain uses TRBV9 and TRBJ2-2; unclear D gene. The CDR3 runs to 14 residues. CDR1 and CDR2 (germline): SGDLS, YYNGEE. The V end lost 3 bases, the J end lost 1 base, and 7 bases lay between the germline ends. CDR3: CASSATVNTGELFF. The CDR3, as DNA: TGTGCCAGCAGCGCAACAGTGAACACCGGGGAGCTGTTTTTT.

The chain couples TRBV18 to TRBJ1-4; weak D call: TRBD1 (5 bases). Germline V CDR1 and CDR2: KGHSH, LQKENI. V lost 1 base to trimming and J lost 7 bases, with 13 bases between them. The CDR3 has 15 amino acids. In nucleotides, the CDR3 is TGTGCCAGCTCACCACTAGGTGGCGGGGGTGAAAAACTGTTTTTT. Amino acids: CASSPLGGGGEKLFF. The variable domain in full, with the rest retrieved from reference TRBV18 and TRBJ1-4, is NAGVMQNPRHLVRRRGQEARLRCSPMKGHSHVYWYRQLPEEGLKFMVYLQKENIIDESGMPKERFSAEFPKEGPSILRIQQVVRGDSAAYFCASSPLGGGGEKLFFGSGTQLSVL.

This clone has only one observation. This chain links TRBV27 with TRBJ2-7; 10 nucleotides match TRBD2. The CDR3 runs 14 residues. Germline trimming cut 10 bases from V and 3 bases from J; bases unmatched to any gene: 9. Germline loops: CDR1 MNHEY, CDR2 SMNVEV (reference sequence). The CDR3 loop is CANRQRGGLYEQYF. The DNA for the CDR3 is TGTGCCAACAGACAGCGGGGGGGCCTCTACGAGCAGTACTTC.

This chain uses TRBV5-6 with TRBJ2-7; D is uncertain. The CDR3 is 12 amino acids. Germline values: CDR1 SGHDT, CDR2 YYEEEE. The V end was cut by 3 bases, the J end by 2 bases, with 6 bases between. The chain's CDR3 is CASSSHPYEQYF. The CDR3 bases are TGTGCCAGCAGCTCCCATCCCTACGAGCAGTACTTC.

V is TRBV10-3 and J is TRBJ1-1; D is undetermined. Germline V lookup: CDR1 ENHRY, CDR2 SYGVKD. Deletions cut 7 bases from V and 4 bases from J, with 13 bases between. CDR3 size: 13 residues. This CDR3 is CAITRELSTEAFF. CDR3 DNA sequence: TGTGCCATCACCCGAGAACTGAGCACTGAAGCTTTCTTT.

A few counts support this clone. This rearrangement joins TRBV6-1 to TRBJ2-1, with TRBD1 as a possible D gene (6 bases). Germline loops: CDR1 MNHNS, CDR2 SASEGT. The CDR3 contains 15 residues. V was pared by 0 bases and J by 9 bases, with 15 bases between. The CDR3 loop is CASSEASAGDGEQFF. The CDR3 region has the DNA TGTGCCAGCAGTGAAGCGTCGGCAGGGGATGGTGAGCAGTTCTTC.

CDR3 sequence (DNA): TGTGCCAGCAGCCCAAGCCTTGAGACAGGGTATGGCTACACCTTC. Translated, it gives CASSPSLETGYGYTF. The chain uses TRBV7-9 and TRBJ1-2; 7 nucleotides agree with TRBD1. Germline assignment: CDR1 SEHNR and CDR2 FQNEAQ (reference sequence). V lost 5 bases, J lost 5 bases, and 11 bases stayed unmatched. The length of the CDR3 is 15 residues. Using reference TRBV7-9 and TRBJ1-2 for the parts outside the CDR3, the full variable domain is DTGVSQNPRHKITKRGQNVTFRCDPISEHNRLYWYRQTLGQGPEFLTYFQNEAQLEKSRLLSDRFSAERPKGSFSTLEIQRTEQGDSAMYLCASSPSLETGYGYTFGSGTRLTVV.

The rearrangement uses TRBV10-3 and TRBJ1-1; no clear D. Trimming stripped 10 bases from V and 4 bases from J, with 13 bases between. The germline V gene has CDR1 ENHRY and CDR2 SYGVKD. The CDR3 sequence is 12 residues long. CDR3 DNA: TGTGCCACCAAGATGGGGATCACTGAAGCTTTCTTT. Its protein product is CATKMGITEAFF.

The V gene is TRBV28, the J gene TRBJ2-5, with 8 bases identical to TRBD1. From germline, CDR1 is MDHEN and CDR2 SYDVKM. The V gene end was trimmed by 8 bases and the J gene end by 7 bases; junction bases not matched to a gene: 9. This CDR3 has 13 residues. This chain's CDR3 is CASGGTGGMTQYF. The CDR3 region has the DNA TGTGCCAGCGGGGGGACAGGTGGAATGACCCAGTACTTC.

The chain has TRBV5-1 and TRBJ1-4; possibly TRBD1 for D (5 bases). CDR3 length: 15 residues. Germline assignment: CDR1 SGHRS and CDR2 YFSETQ. Trimming removed 0 bases from V and 4 bases from J, with 10 bases in between. The CDR3 DNA reads as TGCGCCAGCAGCTTGGAGGGACCGAGTAATGAAAAACTGTTTTTT. The encoded protein is CASSLEGPSNEKLFF.

The rearrangement uses TRBV3-1 (or the pseudogene TRBV3-2) and TRBJ1-1, with 8 bases lining up with TRBD1. This CDR3 spans 14 amino acids. Germline V lookup: CDR1 LGHDT, CDR2 YNNKEL (reference sequence). With 2 bases clipped from V and 8 bases from J, the junction kept 7 bases outside the gene matches. The CDR3: CASSQPRQGAEAFF. The CDR3 coding sequence is TGTGCCAGCAGCCAACCGCGGCAGGGGGCCGAAGCTTTCTTT.

Regarding this clone: Additional DNA sequences in this sample encode the identical CDR3. The V and J genes are TRBV4-3 and TRBJ2-2; possible D gene TRBD2, 6 bases. V was shortened by 3 bases and J by 0 bases, with 8 bases between the two germline ends. CDR1 and CDR2 from the germline V gene are LGHNA and YSLEER. The CDR3 loop spans 15 amino acids. The CDR3: CASSQDYPNTGELFF. The CDR3 DNA is TGCGCCAGCAGCCAGGACTATCCGAACACCGGGGAGCTGTTTTTT.

The V and J genes are TRBV6-5 and TRBJ2-3, with D perhaps being TRBD1 or TRBD2 (5 bases each). The V gene's germline CDR1 is MNHEY and CDR2 SVGAGI. V was trimmed by 6 bases and J by 3 bases, leaving 13 bases between them. This CDR3 region has 14 residues. As DNA, the CDR3 is TGTGCCAGCAGGCCGGGACGGAGAACAGATACGCAGTATTTT. Translating gives CASRPGRRTDTQYF.

Here the CDR3 reads CASSDNPGSNQPQHF. In nucleotides, the CDR3 is TGTGCCAGCAGTGACAATCCAGGGAGCAATCAGCCCCAGCATTTT. J is TRBJ1-5 and V is TRBV6-4, with D perhaps matching TRBD1 (5 bases). The CDR3 contains 15 residues. Trimming removed 2 bases at V and 1 base at J, with 9 bases between. Germline-derived CDR1 and CDR2 are MRHNA and SNTAGT.